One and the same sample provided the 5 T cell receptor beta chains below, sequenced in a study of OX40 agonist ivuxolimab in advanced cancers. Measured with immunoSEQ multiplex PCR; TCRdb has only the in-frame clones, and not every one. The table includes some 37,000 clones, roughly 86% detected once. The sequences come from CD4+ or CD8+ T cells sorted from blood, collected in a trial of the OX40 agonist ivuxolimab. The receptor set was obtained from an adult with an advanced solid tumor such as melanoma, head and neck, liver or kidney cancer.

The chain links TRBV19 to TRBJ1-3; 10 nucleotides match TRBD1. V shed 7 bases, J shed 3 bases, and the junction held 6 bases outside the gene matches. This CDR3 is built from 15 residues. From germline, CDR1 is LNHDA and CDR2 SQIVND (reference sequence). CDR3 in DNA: TGTGCCAGTACCCCGACAGGGGGCTTTGGAAACACCATATATTTT. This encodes CASTPTGGFGNTIYF.

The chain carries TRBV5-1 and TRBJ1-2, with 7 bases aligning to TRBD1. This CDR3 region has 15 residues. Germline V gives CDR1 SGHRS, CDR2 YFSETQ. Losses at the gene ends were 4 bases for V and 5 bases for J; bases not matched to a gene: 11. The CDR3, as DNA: TGCGCCAGCAGCCCAACGGGACAGTCGAGGTATGGCTACACCTTC. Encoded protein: CASSPTGQSRYGYTF.

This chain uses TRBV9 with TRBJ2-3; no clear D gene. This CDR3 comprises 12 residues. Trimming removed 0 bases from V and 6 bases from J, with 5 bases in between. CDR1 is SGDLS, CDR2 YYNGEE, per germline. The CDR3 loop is CASSVGTDTQYF. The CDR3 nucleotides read TGTGCCAGCAGCGTAGGAACCGATACGCAGTATTTT.

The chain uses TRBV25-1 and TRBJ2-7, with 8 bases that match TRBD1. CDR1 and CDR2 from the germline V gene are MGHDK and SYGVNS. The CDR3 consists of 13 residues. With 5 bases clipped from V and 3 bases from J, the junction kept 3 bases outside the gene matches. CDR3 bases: TGTGCCAGCAGTCTTGGACAGGGCTACGAGCAGTACTTC. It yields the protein CASSLGQGYEQYF.

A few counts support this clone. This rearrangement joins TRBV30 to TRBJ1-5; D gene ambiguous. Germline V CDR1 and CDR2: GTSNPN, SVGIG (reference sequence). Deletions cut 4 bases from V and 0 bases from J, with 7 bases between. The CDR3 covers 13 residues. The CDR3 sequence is CAWTLDSNQPQHF. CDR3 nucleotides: TGTGCCTGGACATTGGATAGCAATCAGCCCCAGCATTTT.